These T cell receptor beta chains were read from a single sample in a study of blood T cell repertoires in COVID-19. TCRdb's table, derived via immunoSEQ multiplex PCR, lists solely in-frame clones and lacks some. The table includes some 180,000 clones, under 80% detected once. The sample consisted of peripheral blood. The receptors derive from a man aged 45-60 years who had recovered from COVID-19. CDR3s include the opening cysteine and the closing phenylalanine or tryptophan. The order of the fields is CDR3 protein, CDR3 DNA, J gene, D gene, V gene, clone size. A D gene is named only where the DNA matches it firmly. The size of a clone is reported for some rows only, either as once, few or many, or as a class for expanded clones.

CAISNRDSGYEQYF	TGTGCCATCAGTAACCGGGACAGCGGCTACGAGCAGTACTTC	TRBJ2-7	TRBD1	TRBV10-3	-
CASQPGAGEGYEQYF	TGTGCCAGCCAACCAGGGGCAGGGGAGGGCTACGAGCAGTACTTC	TRBJ2-7	-	TRBV18	-
CASSLNSGGWGYTF	TGTGCCAGCAGCCTGAATAGCGGGGGCTGGGGCTACACCTTC	TRBJ1-2	-	TRBV7-3	-
CASKGSQGADTQYF	TGTGCCAGCAAGGGTTCACAGGGGGCAGATACGCAGTATTTT	TRBJ2-3	TRBD1	TRBV7-2	-
CASRIPQGPQYF	TGTGCCAGCAGAATACCACAGGGGCCGCAGTACTTC	TRBJ2-7	TRBD1	TRBV6-5	-
CASSLGGQETQYF	TGCGCCAGCAGCTTGGGAGGACAAGAGACCCAGTACTTC	TRBJ2-5	-	TRBV5-1	once
CASSFSESGQQYF	TGTGCCAGCAGCTTTTCAGAGTCAGGTCAGCAGTACTTC	TRBJ2-7	-	TRBV5-4	-
CASSFYRGTSTEAFF	TGTGCCAGCAGCTTCTACAGGGGCACGAGCACTGAAGCTTTCTTT	TRBJ1-1	TRBD1	TRBV7-2	-
CAITGGSGTDTQYF	TGTGCCATTACGGGGGGCTCGGGCACAGATACGCAGTATTTT	TRBJ2-3	-	TRBV7-9	few
CASSLTSTDTQYF	TGTGCCAGCAGCCTGACTAGCACAGATACGCAGTATTTT	TRBJ2-3	-	TRBV5-6	-
CASSRLVSGELFF	TGTGCCAGCAGCCGGCTAGTCTCCGGGGAGCTGTTTTTT	TRBJ2-2	-	TRBV12-3/TRBV12-4	-
CASSREADTQYF	TGTGCCAGCAGCAGGGAGGCAGATACGCAGTATTTT	TRBJ2-3	-	TRBV21-1	-
CAWTNRGSLGYTF	TGTGCCTGGACCAACAGGGGCAGTCTTGGCTACACCTTC	TRBJ1-2	TRBD1	TRBV30	-
CATSDSGTGVSGELFF	TGTGCCACCAGTGATTCCGGGACAGGGGTCTCCGGGGAGCTGTTTTTT	TRBJ2-2	TRBD1	TRBV24-1	-
CASSLGTGLGNTEAFF	TGTGCCAGCAGCTTAGGGACAGGGCTGGGAAACACTGAAGCTTTCTTT	TRBJ1-1	TRBD1	TRBV11-1	-
CASTPSGTGELFF	TGTGCCAGCACACCTAGCGGTACCGGGGAGCTGTTTTTT	TRBJ2-2	TRBD2	TRBV6-5	-
CASRLGQQETQYF	TGTGCCAGCAGGTTGGGACAGCAAGAGACCCAGTACTTC	TRBJ2-5	TRBD1	TRBV6-5	-
CASSFSQNQETQYF	TGTGCCAGCAGTTTCAGTCAAAACCAAGAGACCCAGTACTTC	TRBJ2-5	-	TRBV27	few
CASSPGTGLGDTQYF	TGTGCCAGCAGCCCTGGGACAGGGCTGGGGGATACGCAGTATTTT	TRBJ2-3	TRBD1	TRBV11-3	-
CASSMGLTGEQYF	TGTGCCAGTAGTATGGGACTTACGGGGGAGCAGTACTTC	TRBJ2-7	-	TRBV19	-
CASSPITGLAGEEQYF	TGCGCCAGCAGCCCAATAACCGGACTAGCGGGAGAGGAGCAGTACTTC	TRBJ2-7	TRBD2	TRBV5-1	-
CASLQRIGHHQAFF	TGTGCCAGCCTACAACGGATTGGACACCACCAAGCTTTCTTT	TRBJ1-1	-	TRBV18	-
CASTPDGQRTSGRARVGNEQFF	TGTGCCAGCACCCCCGATGGACAGAGGACTAGCGGGAGGGCCAGGGTGGGAAATGAGCAGTTCTTC	TRBJ2-1	TRBD2	TRBV6-2/TRBV6-3	-
CASSSGSGPYNEQFF	TGTGCCAGCAGTTCGGGTAGCGGGCCCTACAATGAGCAGTTCTTC	TRBJ2-1	TRBD2	TRBV27	-